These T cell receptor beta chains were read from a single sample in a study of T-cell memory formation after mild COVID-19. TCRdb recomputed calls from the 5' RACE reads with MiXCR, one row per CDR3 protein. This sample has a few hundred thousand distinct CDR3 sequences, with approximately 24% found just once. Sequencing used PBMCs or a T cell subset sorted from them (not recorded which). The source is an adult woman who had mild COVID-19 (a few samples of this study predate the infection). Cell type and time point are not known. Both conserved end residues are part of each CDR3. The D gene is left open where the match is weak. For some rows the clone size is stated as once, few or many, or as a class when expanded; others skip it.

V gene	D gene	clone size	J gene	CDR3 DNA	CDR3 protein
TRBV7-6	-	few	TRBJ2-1	TGTGCCAGCAGCTTAGCTACGGGACGCGAGCAGTTCTTC	CASSLATGREQFF
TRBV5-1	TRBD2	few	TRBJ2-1	TGCGCCAGCAGCTTGGATGTAAGGACTAGAATTGAGCAGTTCTTC	CASSLDVRTRIEQFF
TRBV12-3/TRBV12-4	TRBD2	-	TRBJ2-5	TGTGCCAGCAGTTTTCGGCTAGCGGGGTTGCGAGAGACCCAGTACTTC	CASSFRLAGLRETQYF
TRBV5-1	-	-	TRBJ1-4	TGCGCCAGCAGCTTGGTTGCGGAAAATGAAAAACTGTTTTTT	CASSLVAENEKLFF
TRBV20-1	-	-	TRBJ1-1	TGCAGTGCTAGTAATCTACAGGGTATGAACACTGAAGCTTTCTTT	CSASNLQGMNTEAFF
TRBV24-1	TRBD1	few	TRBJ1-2	TGTGCCACCAGTGAAAACAGGGGTAGCTACACCTTC	CATSENRGSYTF
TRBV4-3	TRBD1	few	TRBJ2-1	TGCGCCAGCAGCCAAGGGATGAGGACAGGAAGCAATGAGCAGTTCTTC	CASSQGMRTGSNEQFF
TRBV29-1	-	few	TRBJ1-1	TGCAGCGTTGAAATCGTGGAGGGAAGCACTGAAGCTTTCTTT	CSVEIVEGSTEAFF
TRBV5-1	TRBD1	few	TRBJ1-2	TGCGCCAGCAGCGTAGGGGGCGACTATGGCTACACCTTC	CASSVGGDYGYTF
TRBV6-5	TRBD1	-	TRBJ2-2	TGTGCCAGCAGTCCACCGGGACAGGGAGTGTCCGGGGAGCTGTTTTTT	CASSPPGQGVSGELFF
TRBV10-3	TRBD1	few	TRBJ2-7	TGTGCCATCAGCAGGACAGGGGGCTACGAGCAGTACTTC	CAISRTGGYEQYF
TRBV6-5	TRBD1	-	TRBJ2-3	TGTGCCAGCACCCCCGCCGGGACAGGGGGCAAAGATACGCAGTATTTT	CASTPAGTGGKDTQYF
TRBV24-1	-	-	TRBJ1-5	TGTGCCACCCCATCGCCGGGGGGACATAGCAATCAGCCCCAGCATTTT	CATPSPGGHSNQPQHF
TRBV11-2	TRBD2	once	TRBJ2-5	TGTGCCAGCAGCTTGCGAGGGAGCGGGAGGTGGCAAGAGACCCAGTACTTC	CASSLRGSGRWQETQYF
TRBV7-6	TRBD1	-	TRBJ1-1	TGTGCCAGCAGCTTATGGGGTGACAGGGCAGACACTGAAGCTTTCTTT	CASSLWGDRADTEAFF